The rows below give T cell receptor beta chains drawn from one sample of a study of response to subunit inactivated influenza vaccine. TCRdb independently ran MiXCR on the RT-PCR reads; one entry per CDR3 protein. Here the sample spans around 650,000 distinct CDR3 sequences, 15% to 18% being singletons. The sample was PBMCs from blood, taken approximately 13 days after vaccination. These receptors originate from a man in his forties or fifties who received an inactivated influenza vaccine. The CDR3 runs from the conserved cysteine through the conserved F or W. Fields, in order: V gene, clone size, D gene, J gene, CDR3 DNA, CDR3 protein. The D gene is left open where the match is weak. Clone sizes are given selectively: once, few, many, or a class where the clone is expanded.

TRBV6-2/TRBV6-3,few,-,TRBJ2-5,TGTGCCAGCAGTTACTCATTCCCAGATGAGACCCAGTACTTC,CASSYSFPDETQYF
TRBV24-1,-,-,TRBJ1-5,TGTGCCACCAGTGAAGCGATAGGGGGCAATCAGCCCCAGCATTTT,CATSEAIGGNQPQHF
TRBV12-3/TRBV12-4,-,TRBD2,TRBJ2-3,TGTGCCAGCGCTACTTGGGGAGGGGCTGCAGATACGCAGTATTTT,CASATWGGAADTQYF
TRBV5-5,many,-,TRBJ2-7,TGTGCCAGCCTCTTGGGAGAGGGAACCTACGAGCAGTACTTC,CASLLGEGTYEQYF
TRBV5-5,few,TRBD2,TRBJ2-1,TGTGCCAGCACCTCAAGCGGGGGCTCCTACAATGAGCAGTTCTTC,CASTSSGGSYNEQFF
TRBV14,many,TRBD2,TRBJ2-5,TGTGCCAGCAGCCAAGGCGGGACTAACCAAGAGACCCAGTACTTC,CASSQGGTNQETQYF
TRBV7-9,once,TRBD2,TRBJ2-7,TGTGCCAGCAGCATAACGGGAGGCTTCTACGAGCAGTACTTC,CASSITGGFYEQYF
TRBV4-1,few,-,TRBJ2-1,TGCGCCAGCAGCCACGTTGGAGCCGCCTCCTACAATGAGCAGTTCTTC,CASSHVGAASYNEQFF
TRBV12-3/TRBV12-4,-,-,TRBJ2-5,TGTGCCAGCAAATCTAGCTTAACAGCAGAGACCCAGTACTTC,CASKSSLTAETQYF
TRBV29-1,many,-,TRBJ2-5,TGCAGCGTCTCCCGTGAGAGGGTGAAGTACTTC,CSVSRERVKYF
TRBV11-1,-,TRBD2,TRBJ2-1,TGTGCCAGCACCAACCCCCGGGGGACTAGCGGAGACTACAATGAGCAGTTCTTC,CASTNPRGTSGDYNEQFF
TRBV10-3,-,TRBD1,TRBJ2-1,TGTGCCATCAGTGATCCGGGACAGGTATACAATGAGCAGTTCTTC,CAISDPGQVYNEQFF
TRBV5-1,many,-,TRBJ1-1,TGCGCCAGCAGCTTGAGTATGAACACTGAAGCTTTCTTT,CASSLSMNTEAFF
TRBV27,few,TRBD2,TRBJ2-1,TGTGCCAGCAGTTTATCGGGGACTAGCGTCTACAATGAGCAGTTCTTC,CASSLSGTSVYNEQFF
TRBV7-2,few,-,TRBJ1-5,TGTGCCAGCAGCTTAGACCGTCTCACCGCTAATCAGCCCCAGCATTTT,CASSLDRLTANQPQHF
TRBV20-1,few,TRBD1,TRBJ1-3,TGCAGTGCTAGGGACAGGAGTAATGGAAACACCATATATTTT,CSARDRSNGNTIYF
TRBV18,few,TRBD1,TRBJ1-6,TGTGCCAGCTCCGGGGACAGGAATAATTCACCCCTCCACTTT,CASSGDRNNSPLHF
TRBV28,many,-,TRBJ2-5,TGTGCCAGCAGTTTGCCAGCGGACCAAGAGACCCAGTACTTC,CASSLPADQETQYF
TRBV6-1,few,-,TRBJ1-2,TGTGCCAGCGAGACGGTTCTCTATGGCTACACCTTC,CASETVLYGYTF
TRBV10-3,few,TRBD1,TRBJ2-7,TGTGCCATCAGCATCAACAGGGGGGAGCAGTACTTC,CAISINRGEQYF
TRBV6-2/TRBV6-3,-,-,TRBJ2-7,TGTGCCAGCAGTTACCAGGGACCGACCTACGAGCAGTACTTC,CASSYQGPTYEQYF
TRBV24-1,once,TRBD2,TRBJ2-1,TGTGCCACCAGTGATGCCGGGACTAGCGGGAGTATGATCTTC,CATSDAGTSGSMIF
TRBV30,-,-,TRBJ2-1,TGTGCCTGGAGTGATGGTGGGACTTCAGGACCCTACAATGAGCAGTTCTTC,CAWSDGGTSGPYNEQFF
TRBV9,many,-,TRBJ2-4,TGTGCCAGCAGCGTAGAGGGTTCGTGGAACATTCAGTACTTC,CASSVEGSWNIQYF
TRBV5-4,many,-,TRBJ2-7,TGTGCCAGCAGCCTCCGGACAGAACCCTACGAGCAGTACTTC,CASSLRTEPYEQYF
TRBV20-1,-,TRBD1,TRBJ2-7,TGCAGTGCCTCGACAGGGTCGCACTCCTACGAGCAGTACTTC,CSASTGSHSYEQYF
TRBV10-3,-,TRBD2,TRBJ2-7,TGTGCCATCAGTGGTTCCGGGACTAGCGGGAACTACGAGCAGTACTTC,CAISGSGTSGNYEQYF
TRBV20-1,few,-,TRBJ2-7,TGCAGTGCTAGGGACAATAACTACTACGAGCAGTACTTC,CSARDNNYYEQYF
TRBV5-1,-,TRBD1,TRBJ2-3,TGCGCCAGCAGCTGGAAATACAGGGGGATAGATACGCAGTATTTT,CASSWKYRGIDTQYF
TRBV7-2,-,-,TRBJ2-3,TGTGCCAGCAGCCTCACCATCTGGGGCTCTAGCACAGATACGCAGTATTTT,CASSLTIWGSSTDTQYF
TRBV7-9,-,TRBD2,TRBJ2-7,TGTGCCAGCAGCTTAGGAGCGGGACTGGGGGAATTC,CASSLGAGLGEF
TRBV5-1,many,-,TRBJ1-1,TGCGCCAGCAGCTTGGAGGGCAGAGTCTACACTGAAGCTTTCTTT,CASSLEGRVYTEAFF
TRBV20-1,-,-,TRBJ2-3,TGCAGTGCTCCAGACCTCTCATCTAGCACAGATACGCAGTATTTT,CSAPDLSSSTDTQYF
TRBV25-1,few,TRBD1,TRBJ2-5,TGTGCCAGCAGTACAAGGGGGCGCAGGGAAGAGACCCAGTACTTC,CASSTRGRREETQYF
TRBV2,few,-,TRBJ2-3,TGTGCCTGCCGACCCGGATCTAGCACAGATACGCAGTATTTT,CACRPGSSTDTQYF
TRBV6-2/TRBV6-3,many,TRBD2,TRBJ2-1,TGTGCCAGCAGTTACCCCCGGACTAGCGGGGACAACAATGAGCAGTTCTTC,CASSYPRTSGDNNEQFF
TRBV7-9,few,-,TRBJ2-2,TGTGCCAGCAGCTTATATTCAGGCCGCACCGGGGAGCTGTTTTTT,CASSLYSGRTGELFF
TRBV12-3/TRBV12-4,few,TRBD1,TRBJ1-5,TGTGCCAGCAGTTCTCCTGACAGGGCAAATCAGCCCCAGCATTTT,CASSSPDRANQPQHF
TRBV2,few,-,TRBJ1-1,TGTGCCAGCAGTGAAGCGCCCTTGCCGAGGACATCTGAAGCTTTCTTT,CASSEAPLPRTSEAFF
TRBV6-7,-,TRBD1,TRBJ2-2,TGTGCCAGCAGTTACTCGATCCGGACAGGGGCTAACACCGGGGAGCTGTTTTTT,CASSYSIRTGANTGELFF
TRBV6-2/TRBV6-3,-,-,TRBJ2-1,TGTGCCAGCAGTCCCCTACTTGACAGCGATGAGCAGTTCTTC,CASSPLLDSDEQFF
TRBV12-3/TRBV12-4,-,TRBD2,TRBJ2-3,TGTGCCCTCAGTTTGGTGTCCCCCTTAGCGGGATGGGCAGATACGCAGTATTTT,CALSLVSPLAGWADTQYF
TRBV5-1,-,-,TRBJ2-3,TGCGCCAGCAGCTTGGTGACCGCCTCCACTAGCACAGATACGCAGTATTTT,CASSLVTASTSTDTQYF
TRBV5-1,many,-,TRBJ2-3,TGCGCCAGCAGCCTAAATCCAGGGTACACAGATACGCAGTATTTT,CASSLNPGYTDTQYF
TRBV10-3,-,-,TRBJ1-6,TGTGCCATCAGTGAGGCCAGGGACCATCCACCCCTCCACTTT,CAISEARDHPPLHF
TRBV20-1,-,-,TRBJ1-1,TGCAGTGCTAGAGATCCTCGGGGTTCCCTCAACACTGAAGCTTTCTTT,CSARDPRGSLNTEAFF
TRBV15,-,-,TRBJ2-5,TGTGCCACCAGCGGCTCATTGGGGCTTCAAGGGGAGACCCAGTACTTC,CATSGSLGLQGETQYF
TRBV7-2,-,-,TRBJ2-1,TGTGCCAGCAGCTTAGGTGGGCAGTTCTTC,CASSLGGQFF
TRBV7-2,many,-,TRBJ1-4,TGTGCCAGCAGCTTATGGGGGGGGGCTAATGAAAAACTGTTTTTT,CASSLWGGANEKLFF
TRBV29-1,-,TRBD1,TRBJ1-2,TGCAGCGGAACCGGGACAGGGGAGAAAGGCACCTTC,CSGTGTGEKGTF
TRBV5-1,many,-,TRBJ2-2,TGCGCCAGCAGCGGAAACTCTCTAGGGATATCCACCGGGGAGCTGTTTTTT,CASSGNSLGISTGELFF
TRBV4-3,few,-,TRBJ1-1,TGCGCCAGCAGCTTCGGCCCAGGTCTGGGTTCTGAAGCTTTCTTT,CASSFGPGLGSEAFF
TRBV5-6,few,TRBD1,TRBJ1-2,TGTGCCAGCAGACCAACAGGGGGTGGCTATGGCTACACCTTC,CASRPTGGGYGYTF
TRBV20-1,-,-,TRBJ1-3,TGCAGTGCCCCCACGGGAGGAGGAAACACCATATATTTT,CSAPTGGGNTIYF
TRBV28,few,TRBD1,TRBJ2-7,TGTGCCAGCAGTTTAGAGGGACAGGGTCTCGAGCAGTACTTC,CASSLEGQGLEQYF
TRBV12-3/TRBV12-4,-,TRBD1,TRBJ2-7,TGTGCCAGCAGATCCGGGACAGTTAACTACGAGCAGTACTTC,CASRSGTVNYEQYF
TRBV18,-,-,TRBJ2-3,TGTGCCAGCTCACCAGATTGGGAGAGAGGGACAGATACGCAGTATTTT,CASSPDWERGTDTQYF